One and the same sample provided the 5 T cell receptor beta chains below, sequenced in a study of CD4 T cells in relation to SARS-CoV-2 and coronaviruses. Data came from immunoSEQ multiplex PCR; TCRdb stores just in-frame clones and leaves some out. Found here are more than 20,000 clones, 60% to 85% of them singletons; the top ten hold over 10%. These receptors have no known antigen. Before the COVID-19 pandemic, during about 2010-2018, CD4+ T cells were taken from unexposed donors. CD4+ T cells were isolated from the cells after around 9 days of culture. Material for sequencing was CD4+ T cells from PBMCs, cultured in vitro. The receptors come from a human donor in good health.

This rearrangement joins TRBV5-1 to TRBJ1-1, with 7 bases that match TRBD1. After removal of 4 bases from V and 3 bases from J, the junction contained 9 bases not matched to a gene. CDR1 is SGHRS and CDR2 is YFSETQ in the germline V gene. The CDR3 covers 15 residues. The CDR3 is CASSEGQAGYTEAFF. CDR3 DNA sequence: TGCGCCAGCAGCGAAGGACAGGCAGGGTACACTGAAGCTTTCTTT.

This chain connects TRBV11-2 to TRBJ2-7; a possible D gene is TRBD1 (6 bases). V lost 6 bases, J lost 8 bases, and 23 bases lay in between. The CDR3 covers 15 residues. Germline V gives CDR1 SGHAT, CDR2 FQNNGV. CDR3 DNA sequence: TGTGCCAGCAGTCCCGACCGGGACACCGCTTTGCAGCAGTACTTC. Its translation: CASSPDRDTALQQYF.

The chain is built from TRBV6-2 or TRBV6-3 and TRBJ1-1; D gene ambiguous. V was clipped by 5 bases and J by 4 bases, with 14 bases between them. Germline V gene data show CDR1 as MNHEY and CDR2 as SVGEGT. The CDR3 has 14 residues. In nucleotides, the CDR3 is TGTGCCAGCAGTCCACGACTCGGGGTCACTGAAGCTTTCTTT. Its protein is CASSPRLGVTEAFF.

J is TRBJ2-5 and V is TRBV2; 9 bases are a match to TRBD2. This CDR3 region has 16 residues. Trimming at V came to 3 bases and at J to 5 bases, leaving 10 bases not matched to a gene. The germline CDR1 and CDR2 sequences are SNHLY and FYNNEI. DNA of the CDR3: TGTGCCAGCAGTGACCGACTAGCGGCCGCGAGGGAGACCCAGTACTTC. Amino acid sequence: CASSDRLAAARETQYF.

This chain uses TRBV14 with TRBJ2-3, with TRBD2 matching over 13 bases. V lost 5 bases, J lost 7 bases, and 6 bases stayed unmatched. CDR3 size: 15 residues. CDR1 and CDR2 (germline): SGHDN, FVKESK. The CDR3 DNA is TGTGCCAGCAGCTTACGGACTAGCGGGAGAAATACGCAGTATTTT. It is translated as CASSLRTSGRNTQYF.